Sequencing of this TCR beta chain was carried out in a study of blood T cell repertoires in COVID-19. Study information: The analysed material was cDNA or gDNA that came from T cells, B-cell-depleted T cells, or PBMCs.

CDR1 is SGHNT and CDR2 is YYREEE in the germline V gene (reference sequence). The CDR3 has 16 amino acids. Losses at the gene ends were 3 bases for V and 4 bases for J; bases not matched to a gene: 8. Using immunoSEQ multiplex PCR, the repertoire was profiled, and TCRdb retains in-frame clones only, with some absent. The sample shows a few hundred thousand clones, approximately 85% of them seen only once. This clonotype originated in a man in his fifties with active or convalescent COVID-19. The chain couples TRBV5-4 to TRBJ2-5; the match to TRBD2 covers 11 bases. Sequencing was performed on peripheral blood. CDR3 amino acids: CASSSPLAGGRETQYF. In DNA, the CDR3 is TGTGCCAGCAGCTCCCCTCTAGCGGGAGGAAGAGAGACCCAGTACTTC.